A selection of T cell receptor beta chains follows, all from one sample in a study of vaccination and CD4 T cells after COVID-19. Each CDR3 protein gets one entry after TCRdb re-called the PCR reads with MiXCR. This table holds approximately 11,000 distinct CDR3 sequences, less than 70% found once. Their antigens are not known. Source material: CD4+ T cells from blood, cultured in vitro. These receptors all stem from a human donor who had recovered from COVID-19. Both conserved end residues are part of each CDR3. D genes are given only for firm matches. Some rows mark clone size as missing; the rest say once, few, many or name a class of expanded clone.

TRBJ2-5 TRBV18 . TRBD2 TGTGCCAGCTCCATCCAGCGGGAGAGGGCAGAGACCCAGTACTTC CASSIQRERAETQYF
TRBJ1-6 TRBV20-1 . . TGCAGTGCTAGAGATAAGGGGTATAATTCACCCCTCCACTTT CSARDKGYNSPLHF
TRBJ1-2 TRBV20-1 few . TGCAGTGCTAGAGATCCTGGCAGGGCGAATGGCTACACCTTC CSARDPGRANGYTF
TRBJ1-2 TRBV7-8 . TRBD1 TGTGCCAGCAGCTTATCCGGGACAGGGGCTGGTGGGCTATTGGATGGCTACACCTTC CASSLSGTGAGGLLDGYTF
TRBJ2-3 TRBV20-1 . TRBD1 TGCAGTGCCCCCGGCCAGGGGGCCACAGATACGCAGTATTTT CSAPGQGATDTQYF
TRBJ1-2 TRBV27 . . TGTGCCAGCAGTCCTGCAGCTAACTATGGCTACACCTTC CASSPAANYGYTF
TRBJ2-1 TRBV5-4 few . TGTGCCAGCAGCTCCCGGACCGAAAGGATCGATGAGCAGTTCTTC CASSSRTERIDEQFF
TRBJ2-5 TRBV6-5 few TRBD1 TGTGCCAGCAGTTACCGACAGGGCCAAGAGACCCAGTACTTC CASSYRQGQETQYF
TRBJ1-1 TRBV6-1 . . TGTGCCAGCAGCCTGGGTGGGGGGAACACTGAAGCTTTCTTT CASSLGGGNTEAFF
TRBJ1-1 TRBV7-9 . TRBD1 TGTGCCAGCAGCGTTCAACAGGGGCGCCACACTGAAGCTTTCTTT CASSVQQGRHTEAFF
TRBJ1-5 TRBV20-1 . . TGCAGTGCTAGCTTGGTGGCAAATAGCAATCAGCCCCAGCATTTT CSASLVANSNQPQHF
TRBJ1-1 TRBV5-1 medium-sized TRBD1 TGCGCCAGCAGGGCGGGACAGACTGAAGCTTTCTTT CASRAGQTEAFF
TRBJ1-2 TRBV21-1 medium-sized . TGTGCCAGCAGCAAAGAAGGGGCGAAAGAGGTAGATTTCTATGGCTACACCTTC CASSKEGAKEVDFYGYTF
TRBJ1-2 TRBV5-4 few . TGTGCCAGCAGCTTGGACGGAGACTATGGCTACACCTTC CASSLDGDYGYTF
TRBJ2-4 TRBV7-2 . TRBD2 TGTGCCAGCAGCATAACCTTGGGGGGGGGGAACATTCAGTACTTC CASSITLGGGNIQYF
TRBJ1-2 TRBV28 few . TGTGCCAGCAGTTTAAGAGGGGCTAACTATGGCTACACCTTC CASSLRGANYGYTF
TRBJ1-6 TRBV24-1 . . TGTGCCACCTCGGGAAGACGGAGGGATAATTCACCCCTCCACTTT CATSGRRRDNSPLHF
TRBJ1-2 TRBV6-2/TRBV6-3 . . TGTGCCAGCAGTTCCAACGGGCAGGGGCTGGGCTACACCTTC CASSSNGQGLGYTF
TRBJ2-5 TRBV2 few . TGTGCCAGCAGTGAAGGGGCTCGACGGACCCAGTACTTC CASSEGARRTQYF
TRBJ2-3 TRBV2 . . TGTGCCAGCAGCGTAAGCGGGCACATCGATACGCAGTATTTT CASSVSGHIDTQYF
TRBJ2-2 TRBV11-2 . . TGTGCCAGCAGCACGGACGTAACCAGGGAGCTGTTTTTT CASSTDVTRELFF
TRBJ2-5 TRBV5-6 . . TGTGCCAGCAGCGTCGGGGGGCGGATTGAGACCCAGTACTTC CASSVGGRIETQYF
TRBJ1-6 TRBV11-2 few TRBD1 TGTGCCAGCAGCAGATTCGACAGGGGCCGTCTACATAATTCACCCCTCCACTTT CASSRFDRGRLHNSPLHF
TRBJ1-6 TRBV7-2 . . TGTGCCAGCAGCTTAGGTCGGAGGACCAATTCACCCCTCCACTTT CASSLGRRTNSPLHF
TRBJ1-2 TRBV10-1 . . TGCGCCAGCAAAGGGGTAGAGATCTATGGCTACACCTTC CASKGVEIYGYTF
TRBJ2-3 TRBV11-3 few TRBD2 TGTGCCAGCAGCCCAGGACTAGCGGGGCCAGTCGACAACACAGATACGCAGTATTTT CASSPGLAGPVDNTDTQYF
TRBJ1-3 TRBV24-1 . . TGTGCCACCAGTGGCACGGGACAAGCTGGAAACACCATATATTTT CATSGTGQAGNTIYF
TRBJ1-6 TRBV6-5 few . TGTGCCAGCAGTTCCCCAGGGATAAATAATTCACCCCTCCACTTT CASSSPGINNSPLHF
TRBJ1-6 TRBV11-2 . . TGTGCCAGCAGCTTAGGACAGTCTTATAATTCACCCCTCCACTTT CASSLGQSYNSPLHF
TRBJ1-1 TRBV5-4 . . TGTGCCAGCAGCACCATGACAGGTGGGAGCCGGAACACTGAAGCTTTCTTT CASSTMTGGSRNTEAFF
TRBJ2-3 TRBV20-1 . . TGCAGTGCTAGCAGACAGGCGATTAGCACAGATACGCAGTATTTT CSASRQAISTDTQYF
TRBJ2-5 TRBV19 . TRBD1 TGTGCCAGTAGTATGGGACAGGCCACTCAAGAGACCCAGTACTTC CASSMGQATQETQYF
TRBJ2-5 TRBV7-2 . TRBD2 TGTGCCAGCAGCCAGCGGGGTCCTCTGGCGGGGGGCCAAGAGACCCAGTACTTC CASSQRGPLAGGQETQYF
TRBJ1-5 TRBV19 . TRBD1 TGTGCCAGCGCGGGACAGGGGGGTAATCAGCCCCAGCATTTT CASAGQGGNQPQHF
TRBJ1-4 TRBV6-9 . . TGTGCCAGCAGTTACTCCAGGACGGGGATACTTGAAAAACTGTTTTTT CASSYSRTGILEKLFF
TRBJ2-5 TRBV5-1 few TRBD1 TGCGCCAGCAGCCTTGGAACAGGGGGCGCAGAAGAGACCCAGTACTTC CASSLGTGGAEETQYF
TRBJ1-2 TRBV25-1 . . TGTGCCAGCCAGTACGGGGGAGGCTACACCTTC CASQYGGGYTF